The 6 T cell receptor beta chains below all came from one sample that was sequenced in a study of early T cells in non-severe SARS-CoV-2 infection (dated by TCRdb to the early 2020s). Library preparation used 5' RACE. Sequencing took place on a NextSeq 500. The public reads were quality trimmed at Q25 with fastp and then assembled into clones with MiXCR by TCRdb, keeping productive beta chains. Rows with a matching CDR3 protein are joined into one entry that keeps the most common DNA and genes. In all, the sample holds approximately 50,000 distinct CDR3 sequences, and roughly an eighth of those were seen once. The ten largest clones capture about 2.7% of the sample. The material sequenced was whole blood, taken at baseline. These receptor sequences come from an adult who was a healthcare worker with PCR-confirmed SARS-CoV-2 infection or an uninfected control (not recorded which).

This clonotype was picked up many times. The chain has TRBV25-1 and TRBJ2-2; TRBD1 is a possible D gene (6 bases). Germline V CDR1 and CDR2: MGHDK, SYGVNS. Deletions cut 10 bases from V and 0 bases from J, with 15 bases between. CDR3 size: 15 residues. The CDR3 DNA sequence: TGTGCCACCTCCGGGACACCCACGAACACCGGGGAGCTGTTTTTT. Its translation: CATSGTPTNTGELFF.

J is TRBJ2-1 and V is TRBV7-9, with TRBD2 as a possible D gene (5 bases). Trimming shortened V by 1 base and J by 1 base, and 11 bases separated the two germline ends. CDR1 is SEHNR, CDR2 FQNEAQ, per germline (reference sequence). This CDR3 is built from 16 residues. This CDR3 reads CASSLGFGMSYNEQFF. CDR3 nucleotide sequence: TGTGCCAGCAGCTTAGGTTTCGGGATGTCCTACAATGAGCAGTTCTTC.

There are a few counts of this clonotype. This chain connects TRBV12-3 or TRBV12-4 to TRBJ1-1; TRBD1 aligns across 7 bases. Trimming removed 8 bases from V and 1 base from J; junction bases left unmatched: 1. This CDR3 is built from 12 residues. This CDR3 is CASGTENTEAFF. The CDR3 region has the DNA TGTGCCAGCGGGACAGAGAACACTGAAGCTTTCTTT.

V is TRBV5-1 and J is TRBJ1-2, with D possibly matching TRBD1 (5 bases). Germline V gene data show CDR1 as SGHRS and CDR2 as YFSETQ. The CDR3 totals 12 residues. The V end lost 4 bases, the J end lost 4 bases, and 8 bases lay between the germline ends. The CDR3 sequence: CASSTDSYGYTF. CDR3 in DNA: TGCGCCAGCAGCACCGACAGCTATGGCTACACCTTC.

Only a few counts were recorded for this clonotype. The chain has TRBV6-6 and TRBJ2-7, with a possible D match to TRBD1 (6 bases). This CDR3 spans 12 amino acids. V lost 0 bases, J lost 12 bases, and 12 bases lay in between. Germline V gene lookup returns CDR1 MNHNY and CDR2 SVGAGI (reference sequence). The CDR3 DNA reads TGTGCCAGCAGTTACTCGGGACACATCTGGTACTTC. It translates to CASSYSGHIWYF.

This clonotype was found a few times. At one end, the junction sequence differs from germline, possibly due to a read error. V and J are TRBV3-1 and TRBJ2-7, with 9 bases aligning to TRBD2. This CDR3 has 14 residues. Per the germline V gene, CDR1 is LGHDT and CDR2 is YNNKEL (reference sequence). CDR3 region: CASSQVAGASERYF. The CDR3 DNA follows: TGTGCCAGCAGCCAGGTAGCGGGAGCTAGCGAGCGGTACTTC.